These 9 T cell receptor beta chains were sequenced from one sample in a study of cytomegalovirus exposure and HLA in healthy donors. PCR amplification relied on 60 Vbeta primers (plus 13 Jbeta primers). Only in-frame clones appear in the TCRdb table, and some are missing; sequencing was by immunoSEQ multiplex PCR. The table shows roughly 150,000 clones, with about 80% occurring only once. Sequenced input: PBMCs. The receptors were gathered from a man aged 40-50 years in good health and CMV-seropositive.

Notes on this clone: Sequence at one end of the junction differs from germline and may be a read error. Within the sample, other DNA sequences also encode this same CDR3. V usage is TRBV10-3 and J usage is TRBJ1-5; D is perhaps TRBD1 (5 bases). Germline V gives CDR1 ENHRY, CDR2 SYGVKD. There are 14 residues in the CDR3. The CDR3 is CAISETGSNQPQHF. The CDR3 nucleotides are TGCGCCATCAGTGAAACAGGTAGCAATCAGCCCCAGCATTTT.

This chain connects TRBV5-4 to TRBJ2-4; 7 nucleotides align to TRBD1. Germline-derived CDR1 and CDR2 are SGHNT and YYREEE (reference sequence). This CDR3 has 15 amino acids. V dropped 2 bases and J dropped 2; count of bases not matched to a gene: 4. CDR3 bases: TGTGCCAGCAGCTTAGGGGGCGAGTCCAAAAACATTCAGTACTTC. It codes for CASSLGGESKNIQYF.

This clone showed up just a few times. Other DNA sequences from this sample encode an identical CDR3 as well. V is TRBV28 and J is TRBJ2-2; the match to TRBD1 covers 9 bases. The V segment lost 3 bases and the J segment 3 bases; nucleotides outside the gene matches: 2. The CDR3 sequence is 15 residues long. Germline loops: CDR1 MDHEN, CDR2 SYDVKM. CDR3 coding DNA: TGTGCCAGCAGTTTCAGGACAGGGGACACCGGGGAGCTGTTTTTT. Amino acid sequence: CASSFRTGDTGELFF.

This clone was observed a single time. V usage is TRBV20-1 and J usage is TRBJ1-2; D is undetermined. There are 11 residues in the CDR3. V lost 5 bases and J 8 bases, leaving 12 bases between the germline ends. From germline, CDR1 is DFQATT and CDR2 SNEGSKA (reference sequence). CDR3 in amino acids: CSADSQLGYTF. The CDR3 nucleotides are TGCAGTGCTGACTCTCAATTGGGCTACACCTTC.

The CDR3 sequence is CASSLARFEAFF. The CDR3 DNA reads TGTGCCAGCAGCTTAGCCAGGTTTGAAGCTTTCTTT. V and J are TRBV7-9 and TRBJ1-1; D gene uncertain. This CDR3 is built from 12 residues. Germline V gives CDR1 SEHNR, CDR2 FQNEAQ (reference sequence). Trimming took off 0 bases at V and 7 bases at J, with 6 bases between the two ends.

This chain links TRBV19 with TRBJ1-4, with D perhaps matching TRBD1 (6 bases). The CDR3 is made up of 16 amino acids. V was shortened by 7 bases and J by 8 bases, with 23 bases between the two germline ends. The germline V gene has CDR1 LNHDA and CDR2 SQIVND (reference sequence). In DNA form, the CDR3 reads TGTGCCAGTAAAGGGATAGTGTGGGGGCAGGAGGAAAAACTGTTTTTT. Its translation: CASKGIVWGQEEKLFF. Using reference TRBV19 and TRBJ1-4 for the parts outside the CDR3, the full variable domain is DGGITQSPKYLFRKEGQNVTLSCEQNLNHDAMYWYRQDPGQGLRLIYYSQIVNDFQKGDIAEGYSVSREKKESFPLTVTSAQKNPTAFYLCASKGIVWGQEEKLFFGSGTQLSVL.

The chain links TRBV10-3 to TRBJ1-2; tentatively, D is TRBD1 (5 bases). CDR1 and CDR2 (germline): ENHRY, SYGVKD. The CDR3 length is 12 residues. Trimming stripped 8 bases from V and 7 bases from J, with 14 bases between. CDR3 in DNA: TGTGCCATCGCGGGGGGAAGCGGTGGCTACACCTTC. It encodes CAIAGGSGGYTF.

V usage is TRBV6-1 and J usage is TRBJ2-5; the match to TRBD2 covers 13 bases. The end of the DNA fits TRBJ2-7 better, so the J call may be wrong. Germline CDR1 is MNHNS and CDR2 is SASEGT. The CDR3 consists of 17 residues. The CDR3 sequence: CASSEPKLAGGPYEQYF. The CDR3 DNA sequence: TGTGCCAGCAGTGAACCCAAACTAGCGGGAGGGCCCTACGAGCAGTACTTC.

This chain joins TRBV7-3 and TRBJ2-7; D unclear. The germline V gene has CDR1 SGHTA and CDR2 FQGTGA. This CDR3 has 17 residues. V was pared by 5 bases and J by 3 bases, with 23 bases between. CDR3 DNA: TGTGCCAGCAGCCCGACCTCGGCCACAAGGAGCCTCTACGAGCAGTACTTC. Translation: CASSPTSATRSLYEQYF.